This T cell receptor (beta chain) is from a study of blood T cells in healthy people across ages. The study, taken as a whole, reports: Higher diversity and more naive CD4+ cells were features of long-lived donors, compared to aged donors. TCR beta diversity per million T cells fell roughly linearly with age.

PCR was performed a second time for 7 to 11 cycles using a sample-barcoded 5' primer and a J-beta primer mix. Via MiXCR, TCRdb re-called the 5' RACE reads, giving one row per CDR3 protein. The data show 450,000 to 650,000 distinct CDR3 sequences, less than 25% seen once. Comments on this clonotype: Its cognate antigen is unknown.

Looked up from germline, CDR1 is SGDLS and CDR2 is YYNGEE. The trim removed 0 bases at V and 3 bases at J, leaving 4 bases unmatched. The CDR3 loop spans 15 amino acids. This sample also belongs to another study, concerning T cells of mothers and their children. From that study: Study donors consisted of three healthy Caucasian mothers and their six children. Input to cDNA synthesis comprised all extracted RNA, at a ratio of approximately 1.5 ug per 15 ul.

This receptor was identified in a boy aged 5 to 17 in good health. V gene TRBV9 combines with J gene TRBJ2-7, with TRBD1 matching 9 bases. The specimen was blood. This CDR3 reads CASSVAVTGGYEQYF. As DNA, the CDR3 is TGTGCCAGCAGCGTAGCTGTGACAGGGGGCTACGAGCAGTACTTC.